These T cell receptor beta chains were read from a single sample in a study of CXCR3-negative and CXCR3-positive naive CD8 T cells. TCRdb reprocessed the 5' RACE reads and reports one entry per CDR3 protein, with no DNA. The listing contains over 100,000 distinct CDR3 sequences. Sequenced sample: naive CXCR3+ CD8+ T cells from blood. Receptor source: a human donor in good health. Some clones in this sample may be carry-over from other donors' samples. Both conserved end residues are part of each CDR3.

len	v_gene	j_gene	CDR3aa
16	TRBV4-3	TRBJ2-1	CASSQTSGGDYNEQFF
12	TRBV29-1	TRBJ1-2	CSADEGVDGYTF
15	TRBV24-1	TRBJ2-1	CATSGASGVNNEQFF
14	TRBV9	TRBJ2-7	CASSAGIAPYEQYF
14	TRBV19	TRBJ2-1	CASSPGLGFNEQFF
17	TRBV4-1	TRBJ1-2	CASSPGTGGITNYGYTF
15	TRBV7-8	TRBJ2-7	CASSQQSGTGVEQYF
13	TRBV24-1	TRBJ2-1	CATSDLEGNEQFF
14	TRBV28	TRBJ1-5	CASSLWATNQPQHF
13	TRBV3-1	TRBJ2-7	CASRGTSSYEQYF
17	TRBV4-1	TRBJ2-7	CASSQDIQGQVSYEQYF
15	TRBV7-9	TRBJ2-1	CASSPASFSRHEQFF
14	TRBV14	TRBJ1-2	CASSHAGGGYGYTF
12	TRBV29-1	TRBJ1-2	CSVRQEDYGYTF
12	TRBV7-2	TRBJ2-1	CATGLAYNEQFF
15	TRBV7-9	TRBJ2-7	CASSLGTSGSYEQYF
15	TRBV28	TRBJ1-3	CASSLYGNSGNTIYF
13	TRBV29-1	TRBJ2-7	CSVLVGGSYEQYF
13	TRBV19	TRBJ2-2	CASEDGYTGELFF
15	TRBV15	TRBJ2-1	CATSRPTGTHNEQFF
15	TRBV9	TRBJ2-5	CASSGGTAHQETQYF
13	TRBV27	TRBJ1-1	CASSPRVGAEAFF
14	TRBV20-1	TRBJ2-7	CSAEDQRPSYEQYF
15	TRBV28	TRBJ2-5	CASSYIGTAQETQYF
15	TRBV5-6	TRBJ2-7	CASSARVAGGTEQYF
13	TRBV29-1	TRBJ1-5	CSAMTGMYQPQHF
17	TRBV14	TRBJ2-7	CASSQGIWGGDPYEQYF
17	TRBV28	TRBJ2-1	CASSSPSAIPGFDEQFF
14	TRBV27	TRBJ1-1	CASSLLTGNTETFF
13	TRBV28	TRBJ2-7	CASSVGGTYEQYF
19	TRBV28	TRBJ2-1	CASSLFPRTTERRYNEQFF